This T cell receptor beta chain was identified in a study of blood T cell repertoires in COVID-19. Looking at the study overall: Material from acute and convalescent COVID-19 was sourced from the United States, Italy and Spain. T cells, B-cell-depleted T cells, or PBMCs supplied cDNA or gDNA.

Authors' data handling: From reference gene primer amplification, estimates of nucleated cell counts were derived. Measured with immunoSEQ multiplex PCR; TCRdb has only the in-frame clones, and not every one. The DNA was the basis for D and trimming; V, J and clone size are from that table. The sample lists 95,000 to 150,000 clones, over 75% occurring once. V lost 4 bases and J lost 3, with 16 bases in between. Germline V gives CDR1 SGHRS, CDR2 YFSETQ. This CDR3 is 15 amino acids long. The sequenced material came from peripheral blood. This sequence was found in a woman in her 70s with acute or convalescent COVID-19. The chain employs TRBV5-1 and TRBJ1-1; a weak D match, TRBD1 (6 bases). The chain's CDR3 is CASSPGDRWDTEAFF. DNA for the CDR3: TGCGCCAGCAGCCCAGGGGACCGGTGGGACACTGAAGCTTTCTTT.